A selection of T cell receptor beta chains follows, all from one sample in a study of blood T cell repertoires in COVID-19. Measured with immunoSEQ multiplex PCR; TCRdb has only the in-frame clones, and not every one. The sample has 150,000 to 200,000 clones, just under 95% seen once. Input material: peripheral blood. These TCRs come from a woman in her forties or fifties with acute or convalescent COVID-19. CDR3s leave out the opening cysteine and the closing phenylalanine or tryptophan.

ATSSTGVMFSAYTEAF TRBJ1-1 TRBV10-3
ASSLEGGRYQPQH TRBJ1-5 TRBV7-2
ASSLFPGGTGNTIY TRBJ1-3 TRBV3-1/TRBV3-2
ASSPRGQRQSTNEKLF TRBJ1-4 TRBV7-8
ASSSPRGPGTGELF TRBJ2-2 TRBV11-3
ASSIDSADYQPQH TRBJ1-5 TRBV7-2
ASSQVGGGAFRTDTQY TRBJ2-3 TRBV4-2
ASSEYPPGGQPQH TRBJ1-5 TRBV2
ASSLGPGGSDTQY TRBJ2-3 TRBV5-4
ASSQEDNFKGQGDSPLH TRBJ1-6 TRBV4-1
ASSTGQIYGYT TRBJ1-2 TRBV19
AISESRNVNEKLF TRBJ1-4 TRBV10-3
ASSRGGQGGNTIY TRBJ1-3 TRBV4-1
ASSVWGVNSPLH TRBJ1-6 TRBV9
ASSTRTSTDTQY TRBJ2-3 TRBV9
ASSLATGNYGYT TRBJ1-2 TRBV6-2/TRBV6-3
ASSPDRVNGYT TRBJ1-2 TRBV18
ASSHSQGRPKNIQY TRBJ2-4 TRBV7-2
ASSEGTGERAF TRBJ1-1 TRBV6-1
ASSPPGPNTGELF TRBJ2-2 TRBV28
ASSLRYYEQY TRBJ2-7 TRBV27